This is a list of T cell receptor beta chains from one sample in a study of shared T cell receptors in the human thymus. Method: immunoSEQ multiplex PCR; TCRdb's copy keeps in-frame clones and lacks some. The data hold 500,000 to 550,000 clones, with more than 75% observed a single time. The sample also formed part of further work on human thymus T cells.

The sequenced sample consisted of thymocytes. All receptors derive from a boy under two years old with a congenital heart defect. Each CDR3 is given without its conserved first and last residue. Expanded clones get a size class; other rows say once, few or many, or leave the size out.

size,J,V,CDR3
-,TRBJ2-2,TRBV30,AWSVEVAGGSNTGELF
-,TRBJ1-2,TRBV20-1,SASNSGYT
-,TRBJ2-5,TRBV18,ASSPRAGPLQETQY
-,TRBJ2-1,TRBV4-3,ASSQETKGRKQF
-,TRBJ1-4,TRBV7-9,ASSPGWEKLF
-,TRBJ2-7,TRBV27,ASKGGAGNYEQY
once,TRBJ2-7,TRBV27,ASSLPTRTSVYEQY
-,TRBJ2-7,TRBV21-1,ASSKVPIDYEQY
-,TRBJ2-7,TRBV6-5,ASSSLHSSYEQY
-,TRBJ2-2,TRBV2,ASSAAPNTGELF
-,TRBJ2-1,TRBV7-6,ASSLNSRKF
few,TRBJ1-2,TRBV28,ASSFGRGVRGYT
-,TRBJ1-2,TRBV5-4,ASSPDEMPGGWGYT
-,TRBJ2-7,TRBV18,ASSPTGSSYEQY
-,TRBJ2-1,TRBV18,ASSTRDRIWYNEQF
-,TRBJ2-5,TRBV20-1,SVPVQETQY
-,TRBJ2-4,TRBV19,ASSPADRVAKNIQY
-,TRBJ1-1,TRBV5-1,ASSFTGVSNTEAF
-,TRBJ2-3,TRBV18,ASSPDPGDTQY
-,TRBJ2-3,TRBV29-1,SVEGRASQY
-,TRBJ1-3,TRBV28,ASSSGDGNTIY
-,TRBJ2-1,TRBV7-2,ASSSLAGAPYNEQF
-,TRBJ2-2,TRBV11-2,ASSPGRENHTGELF
-,TRBJ1-1,TRBV1,TSSHRQGRCGRTEAF
once,TRBJ2-7,TRBV29-1,SVESSGVSTSSYEQY
-,TRBJ1-5,TRBV27,ASSPKPGQGSNQPQH
-,TRBJ2-7,TRBV10-3,AIREEGTDIYEQY
-,TRBJ2-1,TRBV5-6,ASSLHGSSYNEQF
few,TRBJ1-1,TRBV28,ASEGGANTEAF
-,TRBJ2-5,TRBV6-5,ASSMGQGTQY
-,TRBJ1-1,TRBV29-1,SVVEGNTEAF
-,TRBJ2-6,TRBV19,ASSMNRVNGANVLT
-,TRBJ2-2,TRBV28,ASSSWDRVNTGELF
once,TRBJ1-5,TRBV4-1,ASSQVGVGNQPQH
-,TRBJ2-7,TRBV19,ASSTRQGTYEQY
-,TRBJ1-5,TRBV5-1,ASSPGQGVNQPQH
few,TRBJ1-1,TRBV7-9,ASSRKGQGTEAF
-,TRBJ2-3,TRBV12-5,ASGLVRTDTQY
-,TRBJ2-7,TRBV7-2,ASSLFNGRGYEQY
-,TRBJ2-2,TRBV2,ASSEASGSSYTGELF
few,TRBJ2-3,TRBV5-1,ASSFMDNRGPTDTQY
-,TRBJ2-3,TRBV18,ASSPLYSSGATDTQY
-,TRBJ2-1,TRBV2,ASSAPAPQRRDNEQF
-,TRBJ1-1,TRBV27,ASRGDAMNTEAF
once,TRBJ1-5,TRBV6-5,ASSYRGGQPQH
few,TRBJ1-3,TRBV5-6,ASSPGTGGENTIY